The rows below give T cell receptor beta chains drawn from one sample of a study of T cell changes during pregnancy in multiple sclerosis. Here immunoSEQ multiplex PCR was the method, and the copy in TCRdb shows in-frame clones only, minus some. The table records about 48,000 clones, about 94% of them present only once. The specimen was CD4+ T cells from peripheral blood mononuclear cells, collected in the first trimester of pregnancy. The receptors derive from a female donor with multiple sclerosis, enrolled in a pregnancy study. Each CDR3 is given with its conserved first and last residue. A D gene is named only where the DNA matches it firmly. Rows may omit the clone size; those that give it use once, few, many or a size class.

V: TRBV5-1
size: -
J: TRBJ1-2
D: -
DNA: TGCGCCAGCAGCTTGGCCATAGATACTAACTATGGCTACACCTTC
CDR3: CASSLAIDTNYGYTF

V: TRBV10-3
size: -
J: TRBJ2-1
D: -
DNA: TGTGCCACCTACGGGGGCTACAATGAGCAGTTCTTC
CDR3: CATYGGYNEQFF

V: TRBV11-2
size: once
J: TRBJ2-1
D: TRBD2
DNA: TGTGCCAGCAGCTTAGGGAGGCTTCTAGCGGGGGGTTACAATGAGCAGTTCTTC
CDR3: CASSLGRLLAGGYNEQFF

V: TRBV11-2
size: -
J: TRBJ2-6
D: TRBD1
DNA: TGTGCCAGCAGCTCCCCCAAGGGGACAGAAGACTCTGGGGCCAACGTCCTGACTTTC
CDR3: CASSSPKGTEDSGANVLTF

V: TRBV2
size: -
J: TRBJ1-1
D: -
DNA: TGTGCCAGCAGGGTCGGGGGGGAGAACACTGAAGCTTTCTTT
CDR3: CASRVGGENTEAFF

V: TRBV7-9
size: -
J: TRBJ2-7
D: TRBD1
DNA: TGTGCCAGCAGCGCCCAGGGGGACGAGCAGTACTTC
CDR3: CASSAQGDEQYF

V: TRBV9
size: -
J: TRBJ2-2
D: TRBD2
DNA: TGTGCCAGCAGCGTAGAAGTCCGGGGGGACGTCACCGGGGAGCTGTTTTTT
CDR3: CASSVEVRGDVTGELFF

V: TRBV7-9
size: -
J: TRBJ2-7
D: -
DNA: TGTGCCAGCAGCCCCATAGGGGCCCGCTCCTACGAGCAGTACTTC
CDR3: CASSPIGARSYEQYF

V: TRBV6-6
size: -
J: TRBJ1-4
D: TRBD1
DNA: TGTGCCAGCAGTTACTCGACAGGGCAAAAACTGTTTTTT
CDR3: CASSYSTGQKLFF

V: TRBV18
size: -
J: TRBJ1-6
D: -
DNA: TGTGCCAGCTACAGCTCCTATAATTCACCCCTCCACTTT
CDR3: CASYSSYNSPLHF

V: TRBV6-6
size: -
J: TRBJ2-7
D: -
DNA: TGTGCCAGCAGTTACTCGACCCTAGCGTACGAGCAGTACTTC
CDR3: CASSYSTLAYEQYF

V: TRBV7-9
size: -
J: TRBJ1-3
D: TRBD1
DNA: TGTGCCAGCAGCGTGGGACAGATCACATACTCTGGAAACACCATATATTTT
CDR3: CASSVGQITYSGNTIYF

V: TRBV7-8
size: -
J: TRBJ1-2
D: -
DNA: TGTGCCAGCAGCTTAGGGTTGGGGGCGAACTATGGCTACACCTTC
CDR3: CASSLGLGANYGYTF

V: TRBV6-5
size: once
J: TRBJ2-7
D: -
DNA: TGTGCCAGCAGTTCGGGAAGGACAGCGATTACTTACGAGCAGTACTTC
CDR3: CASSSGRTAITYEQYF

V: TRBV11-2
size: -
J: TRBJ2-2
D: -
DNA: TGTGCCAGCAGCTTAGAGGGGGCAGGCGGGGAGCTGTTTTTT
CDR3: CASSLEGAGGELFF

V: TRBV5-6
size: -
J: TRBJ2-5
D: TRBD1
DNA: TGTGCCAGCAGCTTGGCCCGGGGACAGGGGGCAGAGACCCAGTACTTC
CDR3: CASSLARGQGAETQYF

V: TRBV4-2
size: -
J: TRBJ2-7
D: -
DNA: TGTGCCAGCAGCCAAACAACCAGGGACGAGCAGTACTTC
CDR3: CASSQTTRDEQYF

V: TRBV18
size: -
J: TRBJ1-1
D: -
DNA: TGTGCCAGCTCACCATCCCAGACAGTGAACACTGAAGCTTTCTTT
CDR3: CASSPSQTVNTEAFF

V: TRBV19
size: -
J: TRBJ2-3
D: TRBD2
DNA: TGTGCCAGTAGTATAGGGCAGCGGGGGGGCCTCGGAGATACGCAGTATTTT
CDR3: CASSIGQRGGLGDTQYF

V: TRBV2
size: -
J: TRBJ2-1
D: TRBD2
DNA: TGTGCCAGTCGAGCGGGGGGGTACAATGAGCAGTTCTTC
CDR3: CASRAGGYNEQFF

V: TRBV5-4
size: once
J: TRBJ2-5
D: TRBD2
DNA: TGTGCCAGCAGCTTGGTAGGGACTAGCGGGGCGGAGACCCAGTACTTC
CDR3: CASSLVGTSGAETQYF

V: TRBV6-5
size: -
J: TRBJ2-7
D: -
DNA: TGTGCCAGCCTCCCGTCCACCGACAGAAACTACGAGCAGTACTTC
CDR3: CASLPSTDRNYEQYF

V: TRBV10-3
size: -
J: TRBJ2-2
D: TRBD2
DNA: TGTGCCATCAGTGGAGCTGGACTAGCGGGTATTACGAACACCGGGGAGCTGTTTTTT
CDR3: CAISGAGLAGITNTGELFF

V: TRBV14
size: -
J: TRBJ1-6
D: -
DNA: TGTGCCAGCAGCCAAGAAAATAGGTTCGGACAGTTAGTCTCCTATAATTCACCCCTCCACTTT
CDR3: CASSQENRFGQLVSYNSPLHF

V: TRBV5-4
size: -
J: TRBJ2-6
D: TRBD1
DNA: TGTGCCAGCAGCTTGGGACAGGGAAGAGGGCCCTCTGGGGCCAACGTCCTGACTTTC
CDR3: CASSLGQGRGPSGANVLTF

V: TRBV6-1
size: -
J: TRBJ1-2
D: -
DNA: TGTGCCAGCAGCGCCCAATTCGACAAGGCTGGCTACACCTTC
CDR3: CASSAQFDKAGYTF

V: TRBV6-6
size: -
J: TRBJ1-4
D: TRBD1
DNA: TGTGCCAGCATTCCGGACAGGAGTAATGAAAAACTGTTTTTT
CDR3: CASIPDRSNEKLFF

V: TRBV6-1
size: -
J: TRBJ1-6
D: -
DNA: TGTGCCAGCAGTGAAGTTTGGGTCAGCGTGTTCAATTCACCCCTCCACTTT
CDR3: CASSEVWVSVFNSPLHF

V: TRBV5-6
size: -
J: TRBJ1-1
D: TRBD1
DNA: TGTGCCAGCAGCTTTCCTACAGGGGGAAGCACTGAAGCTTTCTTT
CDR3: CASSFPTGGSTEAFF

V: TRBV29-1
size: -
J: TRBJ2-2
D: -
DNA: TGCAGCGTTGGGATTACCGCAGGGGGGACCGGGGAGCTGTTTTTT
CDR3: CSVGITAGGTGELFF

V: TRBV5-1
size: -
J: TRBJ2-3
D: TRBD2
DNA: TGCGCCAGCAGCTTGGAGGCGGGGGGGCCGGGAGATACGCAGTATTTT
CDR3: CASSLEAGGPGDTQYF

V: TRBV15
size: -
J: TRBJ2-7
D: TRBD1
DNA: TGTGCCACCAGCAGAGGCAAGGGTAAACAGGGGTACGAGCAGTACTTC
CDR3: CATSRGKGKQGYEQYF

V: TRBV29-1
size: once
J: TRBJ2-1
D: -
DNA: TGCAGCTACTTCAGGGGCCAAATGAAAAGCTCCTACAATGAGCAGTTCTTC
CDR3: CSYFRGQMKSSYNEQFF

V: TRBV5-1
size: -
J: TRBJ1-3
D: TRBD1
DNA: TGCGCCAGCAGCGTACAGGGGGGCCCGGGAAACACCATATATTTT
CDR3: CASSVQGGPGNTIYF

V: TRBV5-6
size: once
J: TRBJ1-2
D: -
DNA: TGTGCCAGCAGCTCCCCCCCGATAGGAGACGCATTCACCTTC
CDR3: CASSSPPIGDAFTF

V: TRBV7-7
size: -
J: TRBJ2-1
D: -
DNA: TGTGCTAGCAGCTCCTCTCATAGCTCCTACAATGAGCAGTTCTTC
CDR3: CASSSSHSSYNEQFF

V: TRBV5-4
size: -
J: TRBJ1-3
D: -
DNA: TGTGCCAGCAGCTTCGTTGGGCCTGGAAACACCATATATTTT
CDR3: CASSFVGPGNTIYF

V: TRBV5-6
size: few
J: TRBJ1-2
D: -
DNA: TGTGCCAGCAGCTTGAATCGGAGGTCTACTAACTATGGCTACACCTTC
CDR3: CASSLNRRSTNYGYTF

V: TRBV5-1
size: -
J: TRBJ1-1
D: -
DNA: TGCGCCAGCAGCTTGGTTTCGGGGGGGCCCACTGAAGCTTTCTTT
CDR3: CASSLVSGGPTEAFF

V: TRBV11-2
size: once
J: TRBJ1-6
D: TRBD1
DNA: TGTGCCAGCAGCTCCTCTAAGACAGGGTATAATTCACCCCTCCACTTT
CDR3: CASSSSKTGYNSPLHF

V: TRBV6-1
size: -
J: TRBJ1-2
D: -
DNA: TGTGCCAGCAGTGAAGCCGGAGCGGTAGGCGGCTACACCTTC
CDR3: CASSEAGAVGGYTF

V: TRBV28
size: -
J: TRBJ2-3
D: -
DNA: TGTGCCAGCAGCTTCACAGATACGCAGTATTTT
CDR3: CASSFTDTQYF

V: TRBV20-1
size: -
J: TRBJ1-2
D: -
DNA: TGCAGTGCCAGCGAGGGAAATTACTTC
CDR3: CSASEGNYF

V: TRBV7-3
size: -
J: TRBJ2-7
D: TRBD2
DNA: TGTGCCAGCAGCTTAAATAGCGGGCGGGAGCAGTACTTC
CDR3: CASSLNSGREQYF

V: TRBV7-9
size: -
J: TRBJ1-1
D: TRBD1
DNA: TGTGCCAGCAGCACGTGGACAGGGGGCAAAGGAAGAACTGAAGCTTTCTTT
CDR3: CASSTWTGGKGRTEAFF